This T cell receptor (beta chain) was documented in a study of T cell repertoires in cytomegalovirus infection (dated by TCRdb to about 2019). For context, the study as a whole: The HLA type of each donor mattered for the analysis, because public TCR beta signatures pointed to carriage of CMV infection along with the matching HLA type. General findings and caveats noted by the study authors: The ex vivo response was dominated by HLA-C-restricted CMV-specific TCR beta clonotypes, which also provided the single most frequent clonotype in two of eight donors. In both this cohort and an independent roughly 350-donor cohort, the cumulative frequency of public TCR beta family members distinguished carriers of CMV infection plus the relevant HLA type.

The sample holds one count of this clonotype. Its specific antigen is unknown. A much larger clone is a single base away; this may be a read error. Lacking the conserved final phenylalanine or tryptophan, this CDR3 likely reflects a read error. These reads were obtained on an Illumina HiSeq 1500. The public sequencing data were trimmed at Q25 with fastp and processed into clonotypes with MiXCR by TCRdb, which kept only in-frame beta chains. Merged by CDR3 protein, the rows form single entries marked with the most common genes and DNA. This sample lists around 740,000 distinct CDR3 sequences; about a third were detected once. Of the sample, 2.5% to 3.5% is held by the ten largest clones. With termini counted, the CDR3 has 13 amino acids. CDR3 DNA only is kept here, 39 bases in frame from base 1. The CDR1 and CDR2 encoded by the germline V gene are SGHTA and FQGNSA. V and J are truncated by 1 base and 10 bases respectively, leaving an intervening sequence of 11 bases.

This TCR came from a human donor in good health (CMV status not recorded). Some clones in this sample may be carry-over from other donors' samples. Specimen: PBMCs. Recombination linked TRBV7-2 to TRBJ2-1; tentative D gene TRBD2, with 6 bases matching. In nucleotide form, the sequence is TGTGCCAGCAGCTTAGGGGGGGTGCAGGAGCAGTTCGTC. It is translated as CASSLGGVQEQFV.